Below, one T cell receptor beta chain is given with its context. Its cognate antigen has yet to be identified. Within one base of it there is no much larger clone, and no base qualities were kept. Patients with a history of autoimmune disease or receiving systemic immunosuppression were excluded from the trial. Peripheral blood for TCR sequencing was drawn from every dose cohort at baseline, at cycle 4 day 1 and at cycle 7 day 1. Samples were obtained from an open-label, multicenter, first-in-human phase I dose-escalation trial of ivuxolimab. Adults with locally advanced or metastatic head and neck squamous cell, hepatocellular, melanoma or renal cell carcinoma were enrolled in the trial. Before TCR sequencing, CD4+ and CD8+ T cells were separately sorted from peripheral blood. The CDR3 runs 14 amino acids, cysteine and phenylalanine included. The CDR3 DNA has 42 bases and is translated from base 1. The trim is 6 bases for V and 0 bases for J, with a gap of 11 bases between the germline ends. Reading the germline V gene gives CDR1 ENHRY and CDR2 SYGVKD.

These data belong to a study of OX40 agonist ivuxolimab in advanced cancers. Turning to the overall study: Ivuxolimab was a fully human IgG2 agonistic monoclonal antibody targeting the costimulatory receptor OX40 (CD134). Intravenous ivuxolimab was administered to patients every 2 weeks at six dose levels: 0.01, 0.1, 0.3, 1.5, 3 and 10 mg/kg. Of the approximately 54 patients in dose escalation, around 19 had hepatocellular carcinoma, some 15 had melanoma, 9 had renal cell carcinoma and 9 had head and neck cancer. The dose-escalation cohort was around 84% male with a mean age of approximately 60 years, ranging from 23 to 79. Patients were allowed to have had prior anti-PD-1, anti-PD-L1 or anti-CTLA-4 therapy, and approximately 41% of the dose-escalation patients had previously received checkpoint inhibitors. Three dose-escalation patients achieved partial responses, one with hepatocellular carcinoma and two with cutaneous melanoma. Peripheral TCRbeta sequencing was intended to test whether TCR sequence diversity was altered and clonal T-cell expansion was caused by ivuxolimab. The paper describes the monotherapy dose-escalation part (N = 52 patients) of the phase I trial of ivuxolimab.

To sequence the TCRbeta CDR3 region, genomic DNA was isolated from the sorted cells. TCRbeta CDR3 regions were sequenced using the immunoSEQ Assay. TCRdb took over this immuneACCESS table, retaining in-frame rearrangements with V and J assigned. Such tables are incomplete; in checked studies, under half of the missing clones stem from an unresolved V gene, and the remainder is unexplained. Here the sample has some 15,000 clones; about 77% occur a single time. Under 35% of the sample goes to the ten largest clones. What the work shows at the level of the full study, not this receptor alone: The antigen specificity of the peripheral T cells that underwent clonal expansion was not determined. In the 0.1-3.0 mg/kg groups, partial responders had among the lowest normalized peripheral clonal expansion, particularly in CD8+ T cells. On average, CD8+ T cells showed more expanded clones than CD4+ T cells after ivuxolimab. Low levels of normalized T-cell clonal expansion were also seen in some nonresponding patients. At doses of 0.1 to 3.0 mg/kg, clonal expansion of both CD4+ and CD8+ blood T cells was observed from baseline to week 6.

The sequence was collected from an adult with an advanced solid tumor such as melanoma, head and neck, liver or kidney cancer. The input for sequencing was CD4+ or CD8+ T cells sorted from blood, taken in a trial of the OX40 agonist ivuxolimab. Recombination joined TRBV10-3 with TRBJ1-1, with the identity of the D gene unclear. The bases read TGTGCCATCAGAAACACAGAAATGAACACTGAAGCTTTCTTT. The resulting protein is CAIRNTEMNTEAFF.